This entry is about one TCR beta chain. The CDR3 extends over 13 amino acids. Trimming took off 8 bases at V and 4 bases at J, with 13 bases between the two ends. Germline V CDR1 and CDR2: SEHNR, FQNEAQ (reference sequence). The data were obtained in a study of blood T cell repertoires in COVID-19. Study-wide background: The United States, Italy and Spain supplied acute and convalescent COVID-19 samples. PBMCs, B-cell-depleted T cells, or T cells were the source of the cDNA or gDNA that made up the material.

The assay was immunoSEQ multiplex PCR, and TCRdb's table has in-frame clones only and misses some. The table records under 40,000 clones, 60% to 80% of them present only once. Material: peripheral blood. The clonotype comes from a woman aged 55-69 years with acute or convalescent COVID-19. The genes are TRBV7-9 and TRBJ2-3, with a weak D call TRBD2 (6 bases). This chain's CDR3 is CASDGGFPDTQYF. CDR3 coding DNA: TGTGCCAGCGATGGAGGGTTCCCAGATACGCAGTATTTT.